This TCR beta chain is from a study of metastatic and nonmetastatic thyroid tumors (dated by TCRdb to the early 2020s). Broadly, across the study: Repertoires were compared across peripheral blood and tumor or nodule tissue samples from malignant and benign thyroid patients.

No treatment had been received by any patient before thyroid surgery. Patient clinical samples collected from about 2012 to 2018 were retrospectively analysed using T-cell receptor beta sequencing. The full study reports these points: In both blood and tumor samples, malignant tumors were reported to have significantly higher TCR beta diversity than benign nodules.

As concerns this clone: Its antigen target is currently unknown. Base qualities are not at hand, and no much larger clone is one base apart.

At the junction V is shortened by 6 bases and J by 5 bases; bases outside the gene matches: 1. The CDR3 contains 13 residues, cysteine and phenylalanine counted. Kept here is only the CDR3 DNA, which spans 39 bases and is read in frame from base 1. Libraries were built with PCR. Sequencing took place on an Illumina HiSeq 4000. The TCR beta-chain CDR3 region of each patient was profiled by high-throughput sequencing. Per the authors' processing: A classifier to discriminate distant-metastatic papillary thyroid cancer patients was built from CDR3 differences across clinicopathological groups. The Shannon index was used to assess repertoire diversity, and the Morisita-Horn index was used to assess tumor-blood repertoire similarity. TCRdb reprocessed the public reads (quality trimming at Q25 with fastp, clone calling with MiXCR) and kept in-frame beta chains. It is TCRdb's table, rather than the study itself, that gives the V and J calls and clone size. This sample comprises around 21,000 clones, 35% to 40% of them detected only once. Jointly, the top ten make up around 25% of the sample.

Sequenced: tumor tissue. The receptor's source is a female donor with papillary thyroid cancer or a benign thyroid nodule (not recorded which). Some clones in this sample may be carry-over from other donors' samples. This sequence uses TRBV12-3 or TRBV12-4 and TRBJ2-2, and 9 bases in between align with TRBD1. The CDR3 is CASSGQGTGELFF. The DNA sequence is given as TGTGCCAGCAGCGGACAGGGGACCGGGGAGCTGTTTTTT.